This T cell receptor beta chain was recorded in a study of CD8 T cells in Susac syndrome. The study used treatment-naive patients who had stable or active relapsing-remitting disease as multiple sclerosis controls. The RNA, roughly 0.45 to 1 ug, was put through reverse transcription using random hexamers. The TCR beta CDR3 was amplified by immunoSEQ multiplex PCR across 54 Vbeta, 13 Jbeta. TCRdb processed the immunoSEQ multiplex PCR reads anew with MiXCR; each CDR3 protein has one entry. The sample has a few hundred thousand distinct CDR3 sequences, 75% to 90% seen once. Germline CDR1 SEHNR, CDR2 FQNEAQ (reference sequence). The CDR3 length is 16 residues. Trimming took off 1 base at V and 0 bases at J, with 12 bases between the two ends.

The receptor was isolated from a human donor with multiple sclerosis. This chain joins TRBV7-9 and TRBJ1-1; D remains ambiguous. The sample was CD8+ T cells from PBMCs. This CDR3 is CASSLVGLGMNTEAFF. The CDR3 DNA is TGTGCCAGCAGCTTAGTAGGGCTGGGGATGAACACTGAAGCTTTCTTT.